These 5 T cell receptor beta chains were sequenced from one sample in a study of T-cell reconstitution after alpha-beta-depleted transplantation in children. Preparing the TCRbeta library involved the use of unique molecular identifiers. TCRdb redid the calling of the PCR reads with MiXCR, one entry per CDR3 protein. The profile shows 90,000 to 100,000 distinct CDR3 sequences, 23% of them singletons. The sample was PBMCs, taken before TCRalphabeta/CD19-depleted stem cell transplant. The origin of the receptors is a boy younger than 10 with acute lymphoblastic leukemia, due to receive a stem cell transplant.

This clonotype was seen only a few times. The V and J genes are TRBV9 and TRBJ2-3, with 8 bases fitting TRBD1. Germline CDR1 reads SGDLS; CDR2 reads YYNGEE. The CDR3 runs 15 residues. V gave up 3 bases and J gave up 4 bases; unmatched junction bases: 7. This CDR3 is CASSAGQGWADTQYF. The CDR3 DNA sequence: TGTGCCAGCAGCGCCGGACAGGGATGGGCAGATACGCAGTATTTT. Full variable domain (outside the CDR3, taken from reference TRBV9 and TRBJ2-3): DSGVTQTPKHLITATGQRVTLRCSPRSGDLSVYWYQQSLDQGLQFLIQYYNGEERAKGNILERFSAQQFPDLHSELNLSSLELGDSALYFCASSAGQGWADTQYFGPGTRLTVL.

This clonotype was observed at least ten times. The gene calls are TRBV5-5 and TRBJ2-3, with a tentative D call TRBD2 (6 bases). V shed 4 bases and J shed 4 bases, with 13 bases lying between them. This CDR3 spans 14 amino acids. Germline-derived CDR1 and CDR2 are SGHKS and YYEKEE (reference sequence). This CDR3 reads CASSAEWGADTQYF. CDR3 DNA: TGTGCCAGCAGCGCGGAATGGGGGGCAGATACGCAGTATTTT.

This clonotype has ten or more counts. The V and J genes are TRBV28 and TRBJ2-5, with 9 nucleotides matching TRBD2. The CDR3 runs to 15 residues. Per the germline V gene, CDR1 is MDHEN and CDR2 is SYDVKM. The V gene end was trimmed by 3 bases and the J gene end by 4 bases; junction bases not matched to a gene: 6. CDR3 DNA sequence: TGTGCCAGCAGTTTGGCTAGCGGGATATTAGAGACCCAGTACTTC. This gives the protein CASSLASGILETQYF.

The chain joins TRBV27 to TRBJ2-3; D perhaps matches TRBD2 (5 bases). Between the trimmed V and J ends, which lost 4 bases and 13 bases, there was a span of 12 bases. The CDR3 runs 11 residues. The germline CDR1 and CDR2 sequences are MNHEY and SMNVEV (reference sequence). The CDR3 sequence: CASSSTSNKYF. CDR3 bases: TGTGCCAGCAGTTCAACTAGTAATAAGTATTTT.

This clonotype has a handful of counts. The rearrangement uses TRBV6-2 or TRBV6-3 and TRBJ2-6; weak D call: TRBD1 (6 bases). CDR3 length: 15 amino acids. CDR1 MNHEY and CDR2 SVGEGT come from the germline V gene. V lost 5 bases and J 2 bases, leaving 10 bases between the germline ends. The CDR3 DNA follows: TGTGCCAGCAGTCAGGGGTCCGCTGGGGCCAACGTCCTGACTTTC. This encodes CASSQGSAGANVLTF.